A selection of T cell receptor beta chains follows, all from one sample in a study of shared clonotypes between healthy human individuals. Sequencing was performed with immunoSEQ multiplex PCR; in TCRdb, only in-frame clones are kept and a portion is missing. The repertoire includes about 580,000 clones, 95% to 98% of them detected once, and roughly 0.29% sits in the top ten. The sample was naive CD8+ T cells sorted from blood. The receptors originated from a man aged 25-40 years in good health. CDR3s include the opening cysteine and the closing phenylalanine or tryptophan.

TRBV6-5,TRBJ2-1,CASSYSGQGGFNEQFF
TRBV30,TRBJ2-7,CAWSKQGGLAGGYEQYF
TRBV29-1,TRBJ2-1,CSVERSYNEQFF
TRBV9,TRBJ2-1,CASSEGSHNEQFF
TRBV6-5,TRBJ1-4,CASSPSALTNEKLFF
TRBV5-5,TRBJ1-2,CASSGDTNYGYTF
TRBV27,TRBJ2-7,CASSLSTLADYEQYF
TRBV11-2,TRBJ2-1,CASSTGTYNEQFF
TRBV2,TRBJ2-3,CASIGSRDTQYF
TRBV4-1,TRBJ2-7,CASSQELSGLNEQYF
TRBV7-2,TRBJ2-2,CASSTGTTNTGELFF
TRBV2,TRBJ2-5,CASFRTVQETQYF
TRBV6-5,TRBJ2-1,CASSYAGGLYNEQFF
TRBV15,TRBJ2-2,CATSRDRGLANTGELFF
TRBV7-2,TRBJ2-7,CASRHTVDRLEQYF
TRBV7-6,TRBJ2-3,CASSLAGANTDTQYF
TRBV7-9,TRBJ1-2,CASSLDGTEDYTF
TRBV25-1,TRBJ2-1,CASSEPGTYNEQFF
TRBV19,TRBJ2-7,CASSILDGYEQYF
TRBV2,TRBJ1-1,CASLQGADTEAFF
TRBV27,TRBJ2-7,CASSLLGTSGEQYF
TRBV7-9,TRBJ1-5,CASSRSPGQGDNQPQHF
TRBV7-9,TRBJ1-5,CASSHDRVASNQPQHF
TRBV11-2,TRBJ1-4,CASSPVRDSLEKLFF
TRBV5-1,TRBJ2-7,CASRDVYEQYF
TRBV27,TRBJ2-7,CASSSTGSYEQYF
TRBV27,TRBJ2-1,CASTRNARQARPSHEQFF
TRBV7-9,TRBJ2-7,CASSPPESGSSYEQYF
TRBV28,TRBJ2-1,CASGFWNNEQFF
TRBV9,TRBJ2-2,CASSVDLWRPTGELFF
TRBV7-9,TRBJ1-3,CASSRPQGSSGNTIYF
TRBV10-1,TRBJ2-3,CASSLQVTDTQYF
TRBV11-2,TRBJ1-1,CASSPLTGRLFTEAFF
TRBV7-9,TRBJ2-5,CASSFTGGQETQYF
TRBV27,TRBJ2-2,CASSIRLVAGELFF
TRBV10-1,TRBJ2-7,CASSEWSGNLGSYEQYF
TRBV7-9,TRBJ2-7,CASSPPWSGYEQYF
TRBV28,TRBJ2-1,CASSLVHGSPYNEQFF
TRBV5-1,TRBJ2-7,CASSLKVDYEQYF
TRBV15,TRBJ2-1,CATSRGGTAGNEQFF
TRBV5-1,TRBJ2-5,CASSLGTGEIGQETQYF